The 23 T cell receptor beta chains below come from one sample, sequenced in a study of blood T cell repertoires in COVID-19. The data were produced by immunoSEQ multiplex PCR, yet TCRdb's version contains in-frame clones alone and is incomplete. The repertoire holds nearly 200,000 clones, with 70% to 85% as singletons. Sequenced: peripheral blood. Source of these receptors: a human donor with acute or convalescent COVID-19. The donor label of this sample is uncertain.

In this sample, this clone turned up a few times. CDR3 in DNA: TGTGCCAGCAGTGACTCGCTGGGGACACCTCAAGGCTACACCTTC. This codes for CASSDSLGTPQGYTF. J is TRBJ1-2 and V is TRBV6-4; D might be TRBD1 (6 bases). Trimming removed 0 bases from V and 8 bases from J, with 16 bases in between. Germline CDR1 MRHNA, CDR2 SNTAGT. CDR3 length equals 15 residues.

CDR3 DNA: TGTGCCAGCAGCCTGACAGGGGGCCTCAGGGACACTGAAGCTTTCTTT. The encoded protein is CASSLTGGLRDTEAFF. This rearrangement joins TRBV5-4 to TRBJ1-1, with TRBD1 matching 10 bases. CDR3 size: 16 residues. J gave up 3 bases and V 4 bases, and 9 bases lay outside the gene matches. Germline CDR1 SGHNT, CDR2 YYREEE (reference sequence).

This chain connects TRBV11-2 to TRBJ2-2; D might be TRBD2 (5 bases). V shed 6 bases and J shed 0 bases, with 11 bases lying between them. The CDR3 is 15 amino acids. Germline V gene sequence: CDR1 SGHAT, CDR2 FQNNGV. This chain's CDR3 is CASRERSTNTGELFF. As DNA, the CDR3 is TGTGCCAGCAGAGAGCGGAGCACGAACACCGGGGAGCTGTTTTTT.

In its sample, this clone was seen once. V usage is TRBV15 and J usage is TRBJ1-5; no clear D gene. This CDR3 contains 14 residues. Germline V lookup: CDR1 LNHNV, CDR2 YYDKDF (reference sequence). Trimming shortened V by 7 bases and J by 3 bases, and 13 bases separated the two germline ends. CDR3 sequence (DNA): TGTGCCACCAAGGAAGGGCGGGACAATCAGCCCCAGCATTTT. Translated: CATKEGRDNQPQHF.

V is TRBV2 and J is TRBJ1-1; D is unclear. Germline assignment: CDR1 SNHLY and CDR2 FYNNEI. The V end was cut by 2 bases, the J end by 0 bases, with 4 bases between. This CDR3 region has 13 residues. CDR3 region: CASSEQVNTEAFF. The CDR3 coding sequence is TGTGCCAGCAGTGAACAGGTGAACACTGAAGCTTTCTTT.

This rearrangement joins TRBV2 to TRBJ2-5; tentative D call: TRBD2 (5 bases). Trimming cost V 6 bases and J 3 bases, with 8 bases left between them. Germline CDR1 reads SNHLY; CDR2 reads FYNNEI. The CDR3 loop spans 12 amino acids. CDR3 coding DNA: TGTGCCAGCAGGCGGGTTAAAGAGACCCAGTACTTC. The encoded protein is CASRRVKETQYF.

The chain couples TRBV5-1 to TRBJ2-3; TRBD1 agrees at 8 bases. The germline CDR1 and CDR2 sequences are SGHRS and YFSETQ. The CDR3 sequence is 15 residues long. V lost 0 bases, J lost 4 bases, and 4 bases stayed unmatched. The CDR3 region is CASSLGQGFSDTQYF. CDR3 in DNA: TGCGCCAGCAGCTTGGGACAGGGGTTTTCAGATACGCAGTATTTT.

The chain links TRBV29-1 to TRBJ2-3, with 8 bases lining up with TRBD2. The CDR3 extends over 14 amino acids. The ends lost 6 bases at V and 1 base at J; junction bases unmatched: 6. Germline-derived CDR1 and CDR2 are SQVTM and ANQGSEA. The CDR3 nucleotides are TGCAGCGTCTCTCCTAGCGGGCGCACAGATACGCAGTATTTT. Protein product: CSVSPSGRTDTQYF.

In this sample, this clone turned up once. The CDR3 reads CASSLSTDSYGYTF. The DNA of the CDR3 is TGTGCCAGCAGTTTATCGACAGACTCCTATGGCTACACCTTC. The J gene is TRBJ1-2, the V gene TRBV27, with a weak D call TRBD1 (5 bases). The CDR3 runs 14 residues. Germline-derived CDR1 and CDR2 are MNHEY and SMNVEV (reference sequence). Trimming stripped 0 bases from V and 4 bases from J, with 9 bases between.

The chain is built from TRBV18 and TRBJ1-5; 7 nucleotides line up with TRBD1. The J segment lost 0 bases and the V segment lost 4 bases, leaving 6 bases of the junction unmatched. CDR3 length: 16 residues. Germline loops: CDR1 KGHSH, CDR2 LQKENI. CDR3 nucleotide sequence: TGTGCCAGCTCACAGGGGGCCCCATATAGCAATCAGCCCCAGCATTTT. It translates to CASSQGAPYSNQPQHF.

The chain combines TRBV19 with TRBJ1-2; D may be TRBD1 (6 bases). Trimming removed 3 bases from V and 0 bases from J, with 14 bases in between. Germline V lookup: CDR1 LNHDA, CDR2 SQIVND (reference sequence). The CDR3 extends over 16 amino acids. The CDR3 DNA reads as TGTGCCAGTAGTATGTGGCAGGGACAAGCTAACTATGGCTACACCTTC. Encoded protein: CASSMWQGQANYGYTF. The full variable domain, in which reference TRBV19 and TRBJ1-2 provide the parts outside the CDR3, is DGGITQSPKYLFRKEGQNVTLSCEQNLNHDAMYWYRQDPGQGLRLIYYSQIVNDFQKGDIAEGYSVSREKKESFPLTVTSAQKNPTAFYLCASSMWQGQANYGYTFGSGTRLTVV.

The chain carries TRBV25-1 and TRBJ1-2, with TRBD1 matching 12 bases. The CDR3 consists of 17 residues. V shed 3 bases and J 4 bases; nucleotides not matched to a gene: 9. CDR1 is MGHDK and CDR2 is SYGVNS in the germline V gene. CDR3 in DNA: TGTGCCAGCAGTGACCAATTCGGGACAGGGGGCGGCTATGGCTACACCTTC. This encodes CASSDQFGTGGGYGYTF.

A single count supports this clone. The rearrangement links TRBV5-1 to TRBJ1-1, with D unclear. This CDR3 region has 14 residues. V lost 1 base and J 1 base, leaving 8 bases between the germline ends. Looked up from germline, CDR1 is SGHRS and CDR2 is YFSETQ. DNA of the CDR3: TGCGCCAGCAGCTTGAATGTCGGGAACACTGAAGCTTTCTTT. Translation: CASSLNVGNTEAFF.

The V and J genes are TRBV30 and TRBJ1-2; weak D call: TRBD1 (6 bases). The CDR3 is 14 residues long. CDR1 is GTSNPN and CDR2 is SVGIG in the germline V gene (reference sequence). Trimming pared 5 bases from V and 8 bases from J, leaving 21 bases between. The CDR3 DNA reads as TGTGCCTGGGACCGGGACACACCTCGCCAAGGCTACACCTTC. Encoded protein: CAWDRDTPRQGYTF.

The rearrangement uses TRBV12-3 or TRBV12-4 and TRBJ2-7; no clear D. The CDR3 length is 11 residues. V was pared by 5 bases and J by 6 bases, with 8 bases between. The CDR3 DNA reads TGTGCCAGCAGTGTAACAGCCGAGCAGTACTTC. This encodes CASSVTAEQYF.

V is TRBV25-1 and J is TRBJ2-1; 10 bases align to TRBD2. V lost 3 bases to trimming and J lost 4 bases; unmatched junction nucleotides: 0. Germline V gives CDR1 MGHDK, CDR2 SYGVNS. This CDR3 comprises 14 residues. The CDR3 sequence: CASSEGLAYNEQFF. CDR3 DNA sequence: TGTGCCAGCAGTGAGGGACTAGCGTACAATGAGCAGTTCTTC.

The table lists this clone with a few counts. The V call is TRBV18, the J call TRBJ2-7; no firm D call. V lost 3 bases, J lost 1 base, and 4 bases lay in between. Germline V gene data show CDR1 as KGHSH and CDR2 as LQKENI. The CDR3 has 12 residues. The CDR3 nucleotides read TGTGCCAGCTCACCCCAATCCTACGAGCAGTACTTC. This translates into CASSPQSYEQYF.

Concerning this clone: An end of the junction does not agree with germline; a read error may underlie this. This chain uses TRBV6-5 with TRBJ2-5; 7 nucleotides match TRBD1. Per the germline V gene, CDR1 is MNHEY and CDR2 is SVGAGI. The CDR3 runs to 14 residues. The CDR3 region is CASSDSGTVETQYF. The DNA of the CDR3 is TGTGCCAGCAGTGACTCGGGGACAGTAGAGACCCAGTACTTC.

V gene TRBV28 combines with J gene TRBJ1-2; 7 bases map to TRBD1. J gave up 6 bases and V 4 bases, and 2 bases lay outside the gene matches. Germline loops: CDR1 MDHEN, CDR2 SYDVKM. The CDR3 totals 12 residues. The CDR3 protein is CASSSTGDGYTF. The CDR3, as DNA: TGTGCCAGCAGTTCCACAGGGGATGGCTACACCTTC.

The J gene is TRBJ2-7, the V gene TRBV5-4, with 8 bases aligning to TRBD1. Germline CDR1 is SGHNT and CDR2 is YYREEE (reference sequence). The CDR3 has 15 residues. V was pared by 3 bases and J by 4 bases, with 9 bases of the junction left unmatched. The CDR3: CASSSPGGSRYEQYF. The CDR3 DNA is TGTGCCAGCAGCTCGCCAGGGGGCAGCAGGTACGAGCAGTACTTC.

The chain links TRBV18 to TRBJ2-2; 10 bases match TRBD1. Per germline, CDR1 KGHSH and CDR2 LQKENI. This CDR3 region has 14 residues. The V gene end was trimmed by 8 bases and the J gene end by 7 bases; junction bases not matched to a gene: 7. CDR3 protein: CASDGTGADGELFF. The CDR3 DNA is TGTGCCAGCGACGGGACAGGGGCGGACGGGGAGCTGTTTTTT.

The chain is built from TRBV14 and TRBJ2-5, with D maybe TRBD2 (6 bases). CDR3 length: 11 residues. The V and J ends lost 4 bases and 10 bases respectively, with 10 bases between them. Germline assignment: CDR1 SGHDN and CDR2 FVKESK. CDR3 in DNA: TGTGCCAGCAGCCTCTGGGGGGACCAGTACTTC. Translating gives CASSLWGDQYF.

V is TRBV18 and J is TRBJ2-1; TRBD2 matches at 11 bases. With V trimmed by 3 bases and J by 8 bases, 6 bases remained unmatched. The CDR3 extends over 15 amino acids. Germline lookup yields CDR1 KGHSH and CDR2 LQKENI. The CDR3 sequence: CASSPLSGRVYEQFF. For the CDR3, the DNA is TGTGCCAGCTCACCCCTTAGCGGGAGGGTCTATGAGCAGTTCTTC.